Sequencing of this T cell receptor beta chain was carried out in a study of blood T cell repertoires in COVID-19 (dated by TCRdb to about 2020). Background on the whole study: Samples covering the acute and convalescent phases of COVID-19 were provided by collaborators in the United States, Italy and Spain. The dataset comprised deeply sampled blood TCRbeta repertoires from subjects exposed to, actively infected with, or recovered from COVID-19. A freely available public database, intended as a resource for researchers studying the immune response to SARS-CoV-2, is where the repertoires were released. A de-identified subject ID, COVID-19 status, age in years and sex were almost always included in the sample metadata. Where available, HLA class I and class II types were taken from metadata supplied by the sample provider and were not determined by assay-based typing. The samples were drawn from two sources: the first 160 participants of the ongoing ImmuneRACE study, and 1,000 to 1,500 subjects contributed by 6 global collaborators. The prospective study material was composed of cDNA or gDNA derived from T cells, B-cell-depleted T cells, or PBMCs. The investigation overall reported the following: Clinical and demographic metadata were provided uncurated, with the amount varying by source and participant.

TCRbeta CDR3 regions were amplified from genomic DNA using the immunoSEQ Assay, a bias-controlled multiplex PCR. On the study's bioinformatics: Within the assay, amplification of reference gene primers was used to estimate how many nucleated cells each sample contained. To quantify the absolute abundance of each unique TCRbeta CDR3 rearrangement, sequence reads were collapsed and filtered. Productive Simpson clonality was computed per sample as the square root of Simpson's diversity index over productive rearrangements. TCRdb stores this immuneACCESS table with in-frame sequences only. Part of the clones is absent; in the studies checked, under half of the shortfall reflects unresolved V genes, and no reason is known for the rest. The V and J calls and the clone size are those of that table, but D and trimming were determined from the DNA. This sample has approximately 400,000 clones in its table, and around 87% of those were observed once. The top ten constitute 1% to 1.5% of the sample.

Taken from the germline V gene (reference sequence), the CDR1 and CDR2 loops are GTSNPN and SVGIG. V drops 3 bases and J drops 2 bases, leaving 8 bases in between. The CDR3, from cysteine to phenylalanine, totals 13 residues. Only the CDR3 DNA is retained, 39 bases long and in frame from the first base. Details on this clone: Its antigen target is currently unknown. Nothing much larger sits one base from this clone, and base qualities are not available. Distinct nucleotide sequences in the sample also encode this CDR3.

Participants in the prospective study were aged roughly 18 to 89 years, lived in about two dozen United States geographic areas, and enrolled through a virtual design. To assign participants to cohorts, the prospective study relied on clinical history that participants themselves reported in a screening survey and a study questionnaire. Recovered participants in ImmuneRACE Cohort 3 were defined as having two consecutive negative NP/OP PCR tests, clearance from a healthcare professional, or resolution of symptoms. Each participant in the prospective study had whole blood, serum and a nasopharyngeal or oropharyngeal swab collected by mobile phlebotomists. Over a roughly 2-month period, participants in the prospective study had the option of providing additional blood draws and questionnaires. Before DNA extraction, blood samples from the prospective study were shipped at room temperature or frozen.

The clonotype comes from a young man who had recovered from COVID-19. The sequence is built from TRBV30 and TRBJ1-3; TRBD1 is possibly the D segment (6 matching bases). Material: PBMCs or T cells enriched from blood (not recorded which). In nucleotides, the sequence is TGTGCCTGGAGACAGGGCGCTGGAAACACCATATATTTT. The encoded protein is CAWRQGAGNTIYF.